This TCR beta chain was identified during a study of shared clonotypes between healthy human individuals. Whole-study context: Three plates were used per donor for CD4 naive, three for CD4 memory, two for CD8 naive and one for CD8 memory. Study-level points and caveats: Non-shared clonotypes were found to have lower generation probabilities than the clonotypes that were shared by all four of the sorted-subset donors. Naive subsets generally had larger estimated richness than memory subsets.

With regard to this clone: Its antigen is unknown.

Measured with immunoSEQ multiplex PCR; TCRdb has only the in-frame clones, and not every one. Of over a million clones listed, 70% to 80% were seen once; the top ten hold 0.55% to 0.7%. The CDR3 sequence is 16 residues long. Trimming took off 1 base at V and 1 base at J, with 14 bases between the two ends. Germline V gene data show CDR1 as MGHRA and CDR2 as YSYEKL. This sequence originates from a man aged 18-30 years in good health. Some clones in this sample may be carry-over from other donors' samples. The chain recombines TRBV4-1 with TRBJ2-7; weak D call: TRBD2 (7 bases). Specimen: memory CD4+ T cells from PBMCs. Regarding subset: CD45RA-negative fraction. The CDR3 loop reads CASSQVGAGASYEQYF. The CDR3 DNA reads TGCGCCAGCAGCCAAGTCGGGGCGGGGGCTTCCTACGAGCAGTACTTC.